What follows are 21 T cell receptor beta chains derived from one specimen sequenced in a study of T cell repertoires in cytomegalovirus infection (dated by TCRdb to about 2019). Antigens of these TCRs are unknown. Read against the paper, the sample's treatment or condition label means: in vitro stimulation with specific CMV peptide epitopes to enrich CMV-specific T cells. The data were produced on an Illumina HiSeq 1500. TCRdb handled the public reads itself, with Q25 trimming in fastp and clone calling in MiXCR, and kept productive beta chains. All rows with the same CDR3 protein become a single entry with the most common DNA and genes. This sample lists about 900,000 distinct CDR3 sequences; roughly 30% were detected once. The top ten hold over 12% of the sample. Here the sequenced sample was cultured CD8+ T cells from PBMCs, taken from culture after CMV antigen stimulation. These receptors all come from a human donor in good health (CMV status not recorded). Some clones in this sample may be carry-over from other donors' samples.

This chain connects TRBV4-1 to TRBJ2-7; D call uncertain. Per the germline V gene, CDR1 is MGHRA and CDR2 is YSYEKL. The CDR3 totals 13 residues. V dropped 0 bases and J dropped 4 bases, with 7 bases sitting between them. The CDR3: CASSQEAGYEQYV. The CDR3 DNA follows: TGCGCCAGCAGCCAAGAGGCAGGATACGAGCAGTACGTC.

This chain links TRBV9 with TRBJ1-1; the D gene is possibly TRBD1 (5 bases). Germline CDR1 and CDR2: SGDLS and YYNGEE. Trimming removed 3 bases at V and 6 bases at J, with 12 bases between. The CDR3 covers 13 residues. CDR3 DNA sequence: TGTGCCAGCAGCGGAGGGTCGGGGGCTGAAGCTTTCTTT. This codes for CASSGGSGAEAFF.

In this sample, this clonotype turned up once. Germline is not matched at one junction end, which may reflect a read error. The chain combines TRBV4-3 with TRBJ2-2; 8 bases are shared with TRBD1. Looked up from germline, CDR1 is LGHNA and CDR2 is YSLEER. This CDR3 contains 17 residues. Here the CDR3 reads CANSQSWAGGFSGELFF. Here the CDR3 DNA reads TGCGCCAACAGCCAGTCCTGGGCAGGGGGCTTCTCCGGGGAGCTGTTTTTT.

The chain joins TRBV2 to TRBJ1-2; the D is unclear. Germline V gene data show CDR1 as SNHLY and CDR2 as FYNNEI. This CDR3 spans 14 amino acids. The V end was cut by 7 bases, the J end by 4 bases, with 16 bases between. The CDR3 nucleotides are TGTGCCAGCAAGAAGTCAGGCCTACCCTATGGCTACACCTTC. Translated: CASKKSGLPYGYTF.

A remark on this clonotype: At one boundary the junction diverges from the germline segment, which might be a read error. The J gene is TRBJ1-5, the V gene TRBV4-1, with a tentative D call TRBD1 (5 bases). The germline gives CDR1 MGHRA, CDR2 YSYEKL. This CDR3 spans 15 amino acids. This CDR3 is CASRQDWGGGQPQHF. The DNA for the CDR3 is TGCGCCAGCAGACAAGATTGGGGGGGAGGACAGCCCCAGCATTTT.

V gene TRBV7-8 combines with J gene TRBJ1-6, with D maybe TRBD1 (6 bases). The ends were cut back, 2 bases at V and 4 bases at J, with 15 bases in the middle. CDR3 length: 17 amino acids. Germline V gives CDR1 SGHVS, CDR2 FQNEAQ. In DNA, the CDR3 is TGTGCCAGCAGCTTAATCGCAGGGGCGTCTTATAATTCACCCCTCCACTTT. It specifies CASSLIAGASYNSPLHF.

This clonotype was recorded many times. The chain couples TRBV7-8 to TRBJ1-1; D not certain. The CDR3 is 13 amino acids. With 5 bases removed from V and 4 bases from J, the gap between germline ends came to 11 bases. The V gene's germline CDR1 is SGHVS and CDR2 FQNEAQ. CDR3 in DNA: TGTGCCAGCAGCCGATCTTGGGGCACTGAAGCTTTCTTT. It yields the protein CASSRSWGTEAFF.

The V and J genes are TRBV7-9 and TRBJ2-5, with 7 bases identical to TRBD2. Germline CDR1 SEHNR, CDR2 FQNEAQ (reference sequence). The length of the CDR3 is 14 residues. V lost 3 bases, J lost 10 bases, and 11 bases stayed unmatched. CDR3 sequence: CASSLNSRGEDQYF. CDR3 in DNA: TGTGCCAGCAGCTTGAATTCACGGGGGGAGGACCAGTACTTC.

The rearrangement joins TRBV28 to TRBJ1-2; tentative D call: TRBD1 (5 bases). Per the germline V gene, CDR1 is MDHEN and CDR2 is SYDVKM. Between the trimmed V and J ends, which lost 2 bases and 3 bases, there was a span of 10 bases. The CDR3 sequence is 14 residues long. The CDR3 region has the DNA TGTGCCAGCAGTTTAATGGACAACTACTATGGCTACACCTTC. This encodes CASSLMDNYYGYTF.

This clonotype was seen only a few times. A read error may account for a junction end that differs from germline. CDR3 residues: CASSYSSGVMVF. The CDR3, as DNA: TGTGCCAGCAGTTACTCGTCGGGGGTAATGGTCTTC. The V and J genes are TRBV6-5 and TRBJ2-1, with a weak D call TRBD2 (6 bases). The germline CDR1 and CDR2 sequences are MNHEY and SVGAGI. The CDR3 runs 12 residues.

The chain has TRBV6-1 and TRBJ1-1; no clear D gene. V shed 2 bases and J shed 4 bases, with 11 bases lying between them. Germline CDR1 MNHNS, CDR2 SASEGT. The CDR3 has 14 amino acids. CDR3 nucleotides: TGTGCCAGCAGTGAAATAATCGGACGCACTGAAGCTTTCTTT. This encodes CASSEIIGRTEAFF.

The rearrangement uses TRBV27 and TRBJ1-4, with 11 bases aligning to TRBD1. Germline V lookup: CDR1 MNHEY, CDR2 SMNVEV (reference sequence). The CDR3 covers 15 residues. The junction had 7 bases not matched to a gene; V was cut back by 6 bases and J by 7 bases. CDR3 amino acids: CASREPGQGVEKLFF. The CDR3 region has the DNA TGTGCCAGCAGGGAACCGGGACAGGGGGTTGAAAAACTGTTTTTT.

This clonotype was detected ten times or more. This chain links TRBV7-9 with TRBJ1-6; 7 positions match TRBD1. The CDR3 runs to 15 residues. Germline V gives CDR1 SEHNR, CDR2 FQNEAQ (reference sequence). J gave up 7 bases and V 5 bases, and 8 bases lay outside the gene matches. This chain's CDR3 is CASSLRRDSNSPLHF. The CDR3 DNA reads as TGTGCCAGCAGCCTACGGCGGGACAGCAATTCACCCCTCCACTTT. The entire variable domain, with the rest obtained from reference TRBV7-9 and TRBJ1-6, is as follows: DTGVSQNPRHKITKRGQNVTFRCDPISEHNRLYWYRQTLGQGPEFLTYFQNEAQLEKSRLLSDRFSAERPKGSFSTLEIQRTEQGDSAMYLCASSLRRDSNSPLHFGNGTRLTVT.

This clonotype was counted between two and nine times. V usage is TRBV12-3 or TRBV12-4 and J usage is TRBJ1-1, with 12 bases fitting TRBD1. Germline trimming cut 3 bases from V and 11 bases from J; bases unmatched to any gene: 7. The CDR3 has 14 amino acids. The CDR3 reads CASSFLGQGAGAFF. The CDR3 nucleotides read TGTGCCAGCAGTTTCTTGGGACAGGGGGCGGGTGCTTTCTTT.

The V and J genes are TRBV14 and TRBJ1-1, with D possibly TRBD1 on 6 matching bases. The CDR3 is made up of 16 amino acids. The V end lost 4 bases, the J end lost 0 bases, and 15 bases lay between the germline ends. Germline V lookup: CDR1 SGHDN, CDR2 FVKESK. The CDR3 nucleotides are TGTGCCAGCAGCCCTTTGGACAGATCTTTGAACACTGAAGCTTTCTTT. It codes for CASSPLDRSLNTEAFF.

The CDR3 loop reads CASSAAGTTAYEQYF. The CDR3 DNA sequence: TGTGCCAGCAGTGCAGCAGGGACAACAGCCTACGAGCAGTACTTC. This sequence joins TRBV27 and TRBJ2-7; D might be TRBD1 (6 bases). Germline V gives CDR1 MNHEY, CDR2 SMNVEV (reference sequence). Trimming shortened V by 5 bases and J by 2 bases, and 16 bases separated the two germline ends. CDR3 length: 15 residues.

This clonotype was observed many times. The gene calls are TRBV7-8 and TRBJ2-1; unclear D gene. There are 18 residues in the CDR3. V was trimmed by 1 base and J by 3 bases, leaving 19 bases between them. In germline, CDR1 is SGHVS, CDR2 FQNEAQ. The CDR3 bases are TGTGCCAGCAGCTTAGGCTATTTTGACGGCGACGGCTACAATGAGCAGTTCTTC. Amino acid sequence: CASSLGYFDGDGYNEQFF. Full variable domain (remainder filled in from reference TRBV7-8 and TRBJ2-1): GAGVSQSPRYKVAKRGQDVALRCDPISGHVSLFWYQQALGQGPEFLTYFQNEAQLDKSGLPSDRFFAERPEGSVSTLKIQRTQQEDSAVYLCASSLGYFDGDGYNEQFFGPGTRLTVL.

The chain couples TRBV29-1 to TRBJ1-6; unclear D gene. The germline V gene encodes CDR1 SQVTM and CDR2 ANQGSEA. The ends were cut back, 0 bases at V and 6 bases at J, with 9 bases in the middle. The CDR3 consists of 14 residues. This CDR3 reads CSVEEKGPNSPLHF. CDR3 in DNA: TGCAGCGTTGAAGAGAAGGGTCCTAATTCACCCCTCCACTTT.

This clonotype has only a few counts. This rearrangement joins TRBV7-9 to TRBJ1-1, with 8 bases that match TRBD1. CDR3 size: 12 residues. V lost 7 bases, J lost 10 bases, and 8 bases stayed unmatched. Germline V lookup: CDR1 SEHNR, CDR2 FQNEAQ (reference sequence). The CDR3 loop reads CASIDRGGVAFF. The CDR3 region has the DNA TGTGCCAGCATCGACAGGGGAGGCGTAGCTTTCTTT.

This clonotype showed up just once. The CDR3 does not close with the conserved phenylalanine or tryptophan, likely indicating a read error. The chain combines TRBV11-2 with TRBJ2-7; the match to TRBD2 covers 12 bases. Germline CDR1 and CDR2: SGHAT and FQNNGV. The CDR3 totals 16 residues. With V trimmed by 4 bases and J by 2 bases, 6 bases remained unmatched. CDR3: CASSSWTSGDAYEQYS. In DNA, the CDR3 is TGTGCCAGCAGCTCCTGGACTAGCGGGGATGCCTACGAGCAGTACTCC.

The chain carries TRBV15 and TRBJ1-5; weak D call: TRBD1 (5 bases). The germline CDR1 and CDR2 sequences are LNHNV and YYDKDF (reference sequence). The CDR3 is 17 amino acids. The germline V and J ends were trimmed by 0 bases and 4 bases, with 16 bases remaining between them. The CDR3 protein is CATSRDLGLGGNQPQHF. For the CDR3, the DNA is TGTGCCACCAGCAGAGATCTGGGGCTCGGGGGAAATCAGCCCCAGCATTTT.